This T cell receptor beta chain was sequenced during a study of early T cells in non-severe SARS-CoV-2 infection. About the research overall: Sequencing was performed on bulk RNA from unsorted whole blood, leaving chains unpaired.

This clonotype was detected many times. Its antigen is currently unknown. Study-wide results and caveats: VDJdb-based annotation leaned toward anti-spike CD8 responses and missed private and CD4 specificities.

In germline, CDR1 is SEHNR, CDR2 FQNEAQ (reference sequence). CDR3 length equals 15 residues. The V and J ends lost 2 bases and 3 bases respectively, with 14 bases between them. TCRdb processed the 5' RACE reads anew with MiXCR; each CDR3 protein has one entry. The sample records some 21,000 distinct CDR3 sequences, around 5.2% being singletons. The receptor was isolated from an adult who was a healthcare worker with PCR-confirmed SARS-CoV-2 infection or an uninfected control (not recorded which). The chain links TRBV7-9 to TRBJ2-7, with TRBD1 as a possible D gene (6 bases). Sequencing used whole blood. The CDR3 reads CASSLFQGSSYEQYF. CDR3 in DNA: TGTGCCAGCAGCTTATTCCAGGGGTCAAGCTACGAGCAGTACTTC.